Listed below are T cell receptor beta chains from one sample, sequenced in a study of CD8+ T cells in alopecia areata. Using immunoSEQ multiplex PCR, the repertoire was profiled, and TCRdb retains in-frame clones only, with some absent. The table has over 14,000 clones, roughly three fifths seen once; the top ten hold roughly 4%. The sequenced sample was CD4+ Tregs sorted from blood. The receptors come from a human donor with alopecia areata. The conserved cysteine and the conserved F or W are not part of the CDR3 here. The D gene is left open where the match is weak.

TRBD1	TRBJ1-6	TRBV7-6	ASSFRATGGQGGSPLH
TRBD2	TRBJ2-7	TRBV29-1	SVFAGEGYEQY
.	TRBJ2-3	TRBV5-1	ASSGRGDTQY
TRBD1	TRBJ1-2	TRBV7-2	ASSLTGTGYGYT
.	TRBJ2-3	TRBV27	ASRGTGAGVSVNTQY
.	TRBJ1-5	TRBV6-5	ASKFVGVDNQPQH
TRBD2	TRBJ2-1	TRBV29-1	SGGPGLAGAGYNEQF
.	TRBJ2-7	TRBV28	ASSSTLDEQY
TRBD1	TRBJ2-7	TRBV4-3	ASSHIDRGRLYEQY
.	TRBJ1-5	TRBV28	ASSSKDLSNQPQH
.	TRBJ2-1	TRBV15	ATSRRSEGNEQF
.	TRBJ2-4	TRBV15	ATSRGPGPAKNIQY
.	TRBJ1-1	TRBV2	ASNPGRPNTEAF
.	TRBJ2-1	TRBV11-2	ASSPPWASMRF
.	TRBJ2-2	TRBV6-6	ASSYQVGELF
TRBD1	TRBJ1-2	TRBV15	ATSRGGQGGIYGYT
.	TRBJ1-5	TRBV25-1	ASSDGGRGYDQPQH
TRBD2	TRBJ2-7	TRBV27	ASSFASGYEQY